This note documents a single T cell receptor (beta chain) sequence. Its antigen specificity is not known. No base qualities exist here, and no much larger clone lies one base off it. This record comes from a study of T-cell memory formation after mild COVID-19 (dated by TCRdb to about 2021). Looking at the study overall: Most TCR sequence clusters were specific to one of the two donors. T-cell clones expanding and contracting after mild COVID-19 in a couple of donors were tracked by longitudinal TCRalpha and TCRbeta repertoire sequencing. The cohort was made up of two young adult volunteers, one female and one male, who were previously healthy. General study outcomes and caveats: SARS-CoV-2 specificity of the second-wave clones peaking on day 37 was not confirmed. From day 15 to 85, contracting clones showed balanced CD4/CD8 phenotypes, whereas a second wave of clones that expanded from day 15 to 37 leaned towards CD4+. Some responding clones were detected in pre-infection memory, which suggested that pre-existing cross-reactive memory T cells had joined the SARS-CoV-2 response. The study covered only two mild cases, and larger cohorts including severe cases with pre-infection samples were considered necessary. Contracting CD4+ clones appeared mostly in the CM and EM memory subsets, whereas CD8+ clones were enriched in EMRA.

The CDR3 has 17 amino acids, counting the end cysteine and phenylalanine. The kept DNA is CDR3 alone, 51 bases in frame from the first base. CDR1 MNHEY and CDR2 SMNVEV were looked up in the germline V gene (reference sequence). Trimming takes 5 bases off V and 5 bases off J; junction bases not matched to a gene: 15. PBMCs were isolated by Ficoll-Paque density gradient centrifugation. The sequencing machine was an Illumina NovaSeq 6000. TCRalpha and TCRbeta cDNA libraries were constructed by 5'RACE with constant-segment primers, with sample barcodes and unique molecular identifiers being introduced. RNA was extracted from every sample with Trizol reagent. Amplification of the libraries took two PCR steps, and the second step added a second sample barcode plus Illumina TruSeq adapters. Libraries were sequenced on an Illumina NovaSeq with 2 x 150 bp paired-end reads. Regarding the original processing steps: Demultiplexing of reads and collapsing into UMI-guided consensus sequences were performed with migec v1.2.7. Using mixcr v2.1.11, UMI consensuses were aligned to TRA and TRB V and J templates and then assembled into clonotypes. Expanded or contracted clonotypes were those called significant by both edgeR and NoisET, with noise models trained on biological replicates. edgeR calls used a false discovery rate-adjusted p below 0.01 and a log2 fold-change threshold of 1. As an exploratory analysis of dynamics, max-normalized trajectories of the 1000 most abundant clonotypes were examined with PCA combined with hierarchical clustering. Separately sequenced CD4+ and CD8+ repertoires were used to assign a CD4 or CD8 phenotype to each responding clone. TCRdb redid the processing of the public reads, applying fastp at Q25 and MiXCR, and retained in-frame beta chains. Rows are unified per CDR3 protein, each entry keeping the most common DNA and genes. V and J calls and clone size were set by TCRdb, not the authors. For this sample the table gives roughly 110,000 distinct CDR3 sequences, of which over 20% were detected only once. Approximately 40% of the sample rests with the top ten.

Sequenced material: PBMCs or a T cell subset sorted from them (not recorded which). The V and J genes are TRBV27 and TRBJ2-7, and 10 junction bases match TRBD1. This receptor was obtained from a man aged 18 to 30 who had mild COVID-19 (a few samples of this study predate the infection). The sample titles of this study are shuffled in the database, so cell type and time point are left out; the donor was told from shared clones. DNA sequence: TGTGCCAGCAGTACTTTCTCCCGGGACAGGGGTCTCGACGAGCAGTACTTC. Its protein is CASSTFSRDRGLDEQYF.